The sequence of this T cell receptor (beta chain) was determined in a study of blood T cell repertoires in COVID-19. Study-level information: PBMCs, B-cell-depleted T cells, or T cells were the source of the cDNA or gDNA that made up the material.

Repertoires were generated with immunoSEQ multiplex PCR, while TCRdb's copy carries only in-frame clones and drops some. The data contain roughly 230,000 clones, approximately 80% of them singletons. The study drew participants aged roughly 18 to 89 years from under 30 US areas. Participants had their cohort set by participant-reported clinical history. In Cohort 3, a recovered donor had either two negative PCRs, clearance, or symptom resolution. In germline, CDR1 is MNHEY, CDR2 SVGEGT. The CDR3 totals 13 residues. Between the trimmed V and J ends, which lost 5 bases and 1 base, there was a span of 8 bases.

The sample consisted of PBMCs or T cells enriched from blood (not recorded which). The clonotype originates from a woman aged 55-70 years who had recovered from COVID-19. The J gene is TRBJ1-2, the V gene TRBV6-2 or TRBV6-3; possible D gene TRBD1, 5 bases. CDR3 loop: CASSKTDNYGYTF. The CDR3, as DNA: TGTGCCAGCAGTAAGACAGATAACTATGGCTACACCTTC.